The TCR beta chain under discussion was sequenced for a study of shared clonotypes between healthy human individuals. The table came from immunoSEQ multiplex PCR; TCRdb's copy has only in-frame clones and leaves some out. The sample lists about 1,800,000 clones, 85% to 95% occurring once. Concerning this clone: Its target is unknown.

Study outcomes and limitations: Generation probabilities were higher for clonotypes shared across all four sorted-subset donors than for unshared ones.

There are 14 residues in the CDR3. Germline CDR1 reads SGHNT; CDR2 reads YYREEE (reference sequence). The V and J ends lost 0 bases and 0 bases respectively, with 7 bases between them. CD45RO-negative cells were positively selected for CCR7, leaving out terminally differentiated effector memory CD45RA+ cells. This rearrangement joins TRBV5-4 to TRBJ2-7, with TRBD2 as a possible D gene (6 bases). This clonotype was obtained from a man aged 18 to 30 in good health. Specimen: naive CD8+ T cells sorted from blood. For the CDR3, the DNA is TGTGCCAGCAGCTTGGAACTAGCCTCCTACGAGCAGTACTTC. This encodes CASSLELASYEQYF. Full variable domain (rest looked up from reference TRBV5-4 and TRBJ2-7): ETGVTQSPTHLIKTRGQQVTLRCSSQSGHNTVSWYQQALGQGPQFIFQYYREEENGRGNFPPRFSGLQFPNYSSELNVNALELDDSALYLCASSLELASYEQYFGPGTRLTVT.